This T cell receptor beta chain was sequenced during a study of blood T cell repertoires in COVID-19. Study-level background: The United States, Italy and Spain were the sources of the acute and convalescent COVID-19 samples. From T cells, B-cell-depleted T cells, or PBMCs came the material, which was cDNA or gDNA.

The CDR3 has 14 residues. The V segment lost 5 bases and the J segment 3 bases; nucleotides outside the gene matches: 6. Germline values: CDR1 MNHEY, CDR2 SVGAGI. The authors' processing: Amplifying reference gene primers gave estimates of nucleated cell counts. Libraries were prepared by immunoSEQ multiplex PCR; TCRdb keeps only in-frame clonotypes and omits some of them. V and J calls and clone size are given by that table; D and trimming were obtained from the DNA. In the table there are more than 130,000 clones, around nine tenths of which are singletons. The chain joins TRBV6-5 to TRBJ2-7; 8 bases map to TRBD1. The receptor comes from a man aged 50 or older with active or convalescent COVID-19. Sequences were obtained from peripheral blood. The CDR3 nucleotides read TGTGCCAGCAGTCGGACAGGGCCCTACTACGAGCAGTACTTC. This translates into CASSRTGPYYEQYF.